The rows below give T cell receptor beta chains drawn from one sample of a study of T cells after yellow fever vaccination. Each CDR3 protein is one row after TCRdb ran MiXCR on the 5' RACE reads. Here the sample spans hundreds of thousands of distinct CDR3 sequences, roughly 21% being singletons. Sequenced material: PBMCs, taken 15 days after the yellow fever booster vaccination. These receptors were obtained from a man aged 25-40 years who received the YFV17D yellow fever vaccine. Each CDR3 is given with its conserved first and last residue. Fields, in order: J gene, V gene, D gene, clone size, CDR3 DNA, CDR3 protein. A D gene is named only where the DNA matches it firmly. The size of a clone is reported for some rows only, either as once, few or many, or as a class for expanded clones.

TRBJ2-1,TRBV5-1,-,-,TGCGCCAGCAGCTCCCCCCGACCGGACAGATTCTTGTACAATGAGCAGTTCTTC,CASSSPRPDRFLYNEQFF
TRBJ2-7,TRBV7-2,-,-,TGTGCCAGCAGCTTAATGGGGAATTACTACGAGCAGTACTTC,CASSLMGNYYEQYF
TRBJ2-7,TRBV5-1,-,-,TGCGCCAGCAGCTTGGCGGGCAGGAAATACGAGCAGTACTTC,CASSLAGRKYEQYF
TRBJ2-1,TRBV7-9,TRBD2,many,TGTGCCAGCAGCTCCCGGACTAGTCCCTACAATGAGCAGTTCTTC,CASSSRTSPYNEQFF
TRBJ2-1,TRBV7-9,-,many,TGTGCCAGCAGTTGGGCGGAGGGGAGCTCCTACAATGAGCAGTTCTTC,CASSWAEGSSYNEQFF
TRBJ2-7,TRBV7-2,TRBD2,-,TGTGCCAGCAGCTTAGCCGGCGGGAGGGCCCTCTACGAGCAGTACTTC,CASSLAGGRALYEQYF
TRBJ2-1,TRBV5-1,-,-,TGCGCCAGCAGGGGTACGGGCAGCTCCTACAATGAGCAGTTCTTC,CASRGTGSSYNEQFF
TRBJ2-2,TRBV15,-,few,TGTGCCACCAGCAGAGATCGGGTAGAACAGGGGGAGCTGTTTTTT,CATSRDRVEQGELFF
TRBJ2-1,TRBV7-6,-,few,TGTGCCAGCAGCACCGACTCGACGAATGAGCAGTTCTTC,CASSTDSTNEQFF
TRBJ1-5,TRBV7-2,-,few,TGTGCCAGCAGCAGCGACGCTTTCCGCAATCAGCCCCAGCATTTT,CASSSDAFRNQPQHF
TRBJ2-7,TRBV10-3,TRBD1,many,TGTGCCATCAAATCTAGCGACAGGGGCCACGAGCAGTACTTC,CAIKSSDRGHEQYF
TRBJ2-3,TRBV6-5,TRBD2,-,TGTGCCAGCAGTTACCCTAGGACTAGCGGGAGGAACACAGATACGCAGTATTTT,CASSYPRTSGRNTDTQYF
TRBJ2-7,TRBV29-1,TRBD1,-,TGCAGCGTTGGGGGGACCCGACAGGGGCGGAACTACGAGCAGTACTTC,CSVGGTRQGRNYEQYF
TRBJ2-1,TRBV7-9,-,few,TGTGCCAGCAGCCCAGGTTTTGTGCAGCTCGGGGCCGGAGAGCAGTTCTTC,CASSPGFVQLGAGEQFF
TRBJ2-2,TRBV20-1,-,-,TGCAGTGCTAGAGTGGTAATATACGGAAGTGGTACCGGGGAGCTGTTTTTT,CSARVVIYGSGTGELFF
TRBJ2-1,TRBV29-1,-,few,TGCAGCGTCCGTTCTAACAGCTACAATGAGCAGTTCTTC,CSVRSNSYNEQFF
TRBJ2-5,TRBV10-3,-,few,TGTGCCATCAGTGCCGGGGAGGAGACCCAGTACTTC,CAISAGEETQYF
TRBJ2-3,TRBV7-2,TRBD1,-,TGTGCCAGCAGCCAACCCGACAGGGCCACAGATACGCAGTATTTT,CASSQPDRATDTQYF
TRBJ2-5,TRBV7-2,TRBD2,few,TGTGCCAGCAGCTCTGTAGCGGGGAGGGAGGAGACCCAGTACTTC,CASSSVAGREETQYF
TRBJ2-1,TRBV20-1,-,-,TGCAGTGCTCCCACACGAGACCGCTTTGGGCAGTTCTTC,CSAPTRDRFGQFF
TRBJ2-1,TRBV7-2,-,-,TGTGCCAGCAGCCCCCGGGACTCCGCACATTTC,CASSPRDSAHF
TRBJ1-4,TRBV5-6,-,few,TGTGCCAGCAGCTGGAGCGAACGGAATGAAAAACTGTTTTTT,CASSWSERNEKLFF
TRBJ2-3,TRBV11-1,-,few,TGTGCCAGCAGCCTGGGATCCGGGGGCAACCCTAGCACAGATACGCAGTATTTT,CASSLGSGGNPSTDTQYF
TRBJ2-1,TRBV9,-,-,TGTGCCAGCAGCGTAGTGGGTACGGGAGACAATGAGCAGTTCTTC,CASSVVGTGDNEQFF
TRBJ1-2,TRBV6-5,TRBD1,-,TGTGCCAGCAGTCCCCGGGCGGGGACAGATGGCTACACCTTC,CASSPRAGTDGYTF
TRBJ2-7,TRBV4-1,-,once,TGCGCCAGCAGCCAAGAAGGACCGAGCACCTACGAGCAGTACTTC,CASSQEGPSTYEQYF
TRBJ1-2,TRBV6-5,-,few,TGTGCCAGCAGTTCTCTAACCCCCGCGGTTAACTATGGCTACACCTTC,CASSSLTPAVNYGYTF
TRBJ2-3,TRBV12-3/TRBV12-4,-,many,TGTGCCAGCAGTTCCACCCATACGGGGGCTAGCACAGATACGCAGTATTTT,CASSSTHTGASTDTQYF
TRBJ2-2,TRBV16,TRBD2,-,TGTGCCAGCAACCGTCGTCTAGCGGGAGTTACCGGGGAGCTGTTTTTT,CASNRRLAGVTGELFF
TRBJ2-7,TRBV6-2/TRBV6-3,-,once,TGTGCCAGCGTTGCGAGGGCACCCGGGGCTGACGAGCAGTACTTC,CASVARAPGADEQYF
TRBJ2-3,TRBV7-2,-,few,TGTGCCAGCAGCCGGCCCTACACAGATACGCAGTATTTT,CASSRPYTDTQYF
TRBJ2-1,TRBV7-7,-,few,TGTGCTAGCAGCTCATCCCCCGTTGGCTCCTACAATGAGCAGTTCTTC,CASSSSPVGSYNEQFF
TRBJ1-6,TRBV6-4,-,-,TGTGCCAGCAGTGGCTCTCGGCGTCACGACGGTCGTAATAATTCACCCCTCCACTTT,CASSGSRRHDGRNNSPLHF
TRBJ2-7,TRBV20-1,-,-,TGCAGTGCTTCTTTGAAATACTACGAGCAGTACTTC,CSASLKYYEQYF
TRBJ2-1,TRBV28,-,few,TGTGCCAGCAGTTTATCCGTTGGGGGGACGCCTATTCCGTTCTTC,CASSLSVGGTPIPFF
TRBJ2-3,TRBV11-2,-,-,TGTGCCAGCAGAACCCAGTGGGCCGTGTACACAGATACGCAGTATTTT,CASRTQWAVYTDTQYF
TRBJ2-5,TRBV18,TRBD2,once,TGTGCCAGCTCACCACCGGGAGGGTCTCGTCGAGAGACCCAGTACTTC,CASSPPGGSRRETQYF
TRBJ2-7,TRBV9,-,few,TGTGCCAGCAGCGTAGAAGGAACACAGAACGAGCAGTACTTC,CASSVEGTQNEQYF
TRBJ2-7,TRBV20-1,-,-,TGCAGTGCTAGAACTAGGAGTCCCTACGAGCAGTACTTC,CSARTRSPYEQYF
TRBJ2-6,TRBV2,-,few,TGTGCCAGCCGGACAGCTGGGGCCAACGTCCTGACTTTC,CASRTAGANVLTF
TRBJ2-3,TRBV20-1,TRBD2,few,TGCAGTGCCCCAGCGGGGTCTAGCACAGATACGCAGTATTTT,CSAPAGSSTDTQYF
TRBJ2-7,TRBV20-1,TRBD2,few,TGCAGTTCTGCTAGCGGGATCTTCTCCTACGAGCAGTACTTC,CSSASGIFSYEQYF
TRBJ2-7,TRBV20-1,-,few,TGCAGTGCTCTTCCATCAGGGGTATACGAGCAGTACTTC,CSALPSGVYEQYF
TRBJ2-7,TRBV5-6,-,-,TGTGCCATCAGCCCCGGGCTCCCCCGCTACGAGCAGTACTTC,CAISPGLPRYEQYF
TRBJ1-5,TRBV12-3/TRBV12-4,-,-,TGTGCCAGCAGTTTTGTTACAGGCAATCAGCCCCAGCATTTT,CASSFVTGNQPQHF
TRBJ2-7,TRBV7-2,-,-,TGTGCCAGCAGCTCCTGGGGGAAGGATGGGACCTACGAGCAGTACTTC,CASSSWGKDGTYEQYF
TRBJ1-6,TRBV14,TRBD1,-,TGTGCCAGCAGCCAAGTACAGGGGAGATATTCACCCCTCCACTTT,CASSQVQGRYSPLHF
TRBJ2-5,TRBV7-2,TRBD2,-,TGTGCCAGCAGCTGGACGACTAGCGGGACACAAGAGACCCAGTACTTC,CASSWTTSGTQETQYF
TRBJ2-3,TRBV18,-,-,TGTGCCAGCTCACCCAACAGGGTCCGAGATACGCAGTATTTT,CASSPNRVRDTQYF
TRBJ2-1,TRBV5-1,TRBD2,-,TGCGCCAGCCATAGCGGGTTAACCTACAATGAGCAGTTCTTC,CASHSGLTYNEQFF
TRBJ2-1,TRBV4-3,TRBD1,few,TGCGCCAGCAGTCAGAATGACAGGGCGGCCTACAATGAGCAGTTCTTC,CASSQNDRAAYNEQFF
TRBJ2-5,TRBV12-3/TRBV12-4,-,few,TGTGCCAGCAGTTTTGAGGAGGCCGCAGGAGAGACCCAGTACTTC,CASSFEEAAGETQYF
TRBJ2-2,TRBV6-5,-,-,TGTGCCAGCAGTTACGTGAACACCGGGGAGCTGTTTTTT,CASSYVNTGELFF
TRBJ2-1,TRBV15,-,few,TGTGCCACCAGCAGAGGACGGGGGATCGGAACCTACAATGAGCAGTTCTTC,CATSRGRGIGTYNEQFF
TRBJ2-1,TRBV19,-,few,TGTGCCAGTAGTCCCAGATGGGAAGGGGAGCAGTTCTTC,CASSPRWEGEQFF